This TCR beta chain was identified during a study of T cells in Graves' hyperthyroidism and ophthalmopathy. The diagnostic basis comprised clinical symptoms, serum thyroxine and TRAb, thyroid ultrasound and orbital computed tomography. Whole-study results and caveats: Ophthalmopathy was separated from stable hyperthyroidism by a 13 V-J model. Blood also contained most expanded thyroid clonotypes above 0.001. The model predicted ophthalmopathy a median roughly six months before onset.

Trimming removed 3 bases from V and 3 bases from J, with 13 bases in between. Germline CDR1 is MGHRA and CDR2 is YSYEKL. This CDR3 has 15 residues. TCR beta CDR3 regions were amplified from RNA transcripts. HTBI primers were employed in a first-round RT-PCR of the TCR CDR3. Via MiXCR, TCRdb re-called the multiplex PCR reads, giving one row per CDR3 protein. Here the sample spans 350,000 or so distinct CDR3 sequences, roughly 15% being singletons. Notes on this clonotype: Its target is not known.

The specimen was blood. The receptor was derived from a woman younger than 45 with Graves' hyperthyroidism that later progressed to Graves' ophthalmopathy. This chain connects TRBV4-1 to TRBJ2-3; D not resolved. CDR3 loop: CASSQSPGFTDTQYF. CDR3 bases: TGCGCCAGCAGCCAGAGTCCCGGGTTTACAGATACGCAGTATTTT.